What follows is one TCR beta chain and its context. The data belong to a study of blood T cell repertoires in COVID-19. Study context: Specimens from acute and convalescent COVID-19 originated in the United States, Italy and Spain. From T cells, B-cell-depleted T cells, or PBMCs came the material, which was cDNA or gDNA.

Authors' methods: Amplification from reference gene primers served as the basis for estimated nucleated cell counts. This table comes from immunoSEQ multiplex PCR, and its TCRdb copy is limited to in-frame clones, with some not included. The V and J calls and clone size come from that table; D and trimming were worked out from the DNA. Of around 200,000 clones in the sample, approximately 90% were seen once. CDR1 is MDHEN and CDR2 is SYDVKM in the germline V gene. With V trimmed by 6 bases and J by 5 bases, 12 bases remained unmatched. The CDR3 sequence is 16 residues long. The source is a woman aged 18-29 years who had recovered from COVID-19. Sequencing used peripheral blood. The chain recombines TRBV28 with TRBJ2-3, with 9 bases fitting TRBD1. CDR3 region: CASRTQPGQGIDTQYF. Here the CDR3 DNA reads TGTGCCAGCAGGACCCAGCCGGGACAGGGAATAGATACGCAGTATTTT.